The clone carrying this T cell receptor (beta chain) appeared a few times. Its antigen is unidentified. With template switching, a universal primer site was added, and the cDNA carried unique molecular identifiers. From the 5' RACE reads, TCRdb called clonotypes with MiXCR, one entry per CDR3 protein. The sample consists of over 250,000 distinct CDR3 sequences, roughly 10% of them appearing once. Germline V gene sequence: CDR1 MDHEN, CDR2 SYDVKM. The CDR3 totals 14 residues. V was clipped by 6 bases and J by 5 bases; unmatched bases: 6. This record belongs to a study of identical twins. All donors were healthy Caucasians. Study-wide points: Out-of-frame beta sequences exhibited a weaker degree of excess twin sharing. The authors drew conclusions from cross-sectional statistical analysis rather than following the same donors.

The same specimen was also included in a second study, on yellow fever vaccine responses in identical twins.

The sample was CD8+ T cells sorted from blood. The V call is TRBV28, the J call TRBJ2-3; 9 nucleotides align to TRBD2. This TCR came from a woman aged 18-29 years in good health. The chain's CDR3 is CASRFIAGVDTQYF. The CDR3 DNA sequence: TGTGCCAGCAGATTCATAGCGGGAGTAGATACGCAGTATTTT.